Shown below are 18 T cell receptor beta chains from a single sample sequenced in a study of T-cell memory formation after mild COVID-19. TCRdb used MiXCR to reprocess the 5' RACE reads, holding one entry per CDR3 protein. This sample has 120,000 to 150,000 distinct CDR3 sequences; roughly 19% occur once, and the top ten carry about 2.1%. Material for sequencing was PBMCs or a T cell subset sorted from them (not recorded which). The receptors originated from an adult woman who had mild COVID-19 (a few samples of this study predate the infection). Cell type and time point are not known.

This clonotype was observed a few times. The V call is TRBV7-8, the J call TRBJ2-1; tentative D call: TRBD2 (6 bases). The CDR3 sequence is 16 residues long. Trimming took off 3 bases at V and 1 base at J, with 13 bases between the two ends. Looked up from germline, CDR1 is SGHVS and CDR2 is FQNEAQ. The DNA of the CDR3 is TGTGCCAGCAGCTTTTTCTCTAGCGAGTCCTACAATGAGCAGTTCTTC. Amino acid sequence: CASSFFSSESYNEQFF.

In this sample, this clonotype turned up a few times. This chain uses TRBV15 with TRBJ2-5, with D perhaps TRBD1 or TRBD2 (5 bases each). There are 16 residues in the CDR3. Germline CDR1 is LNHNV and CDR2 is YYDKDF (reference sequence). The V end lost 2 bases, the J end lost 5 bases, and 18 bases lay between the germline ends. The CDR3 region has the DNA TGTGCCACCAGCAGACCTCCGGGACGGATAGGGGAGACCCAGTACTTC. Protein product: CATSRPPGRIGETQYF.

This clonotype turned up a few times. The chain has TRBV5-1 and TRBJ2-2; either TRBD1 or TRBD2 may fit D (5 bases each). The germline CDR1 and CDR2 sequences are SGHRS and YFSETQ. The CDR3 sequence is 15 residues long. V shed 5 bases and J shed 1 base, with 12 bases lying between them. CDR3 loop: CASSSGTLNTGELFF. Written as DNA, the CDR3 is TGCGCCAGCAGTTCCGGGACCCTGAACACCGGGGAGCTGTTTTTT.

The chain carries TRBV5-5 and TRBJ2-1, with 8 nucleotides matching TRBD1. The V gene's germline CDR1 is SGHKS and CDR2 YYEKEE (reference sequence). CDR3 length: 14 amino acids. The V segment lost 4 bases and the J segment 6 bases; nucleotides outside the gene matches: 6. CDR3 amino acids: CASSQKTGVNEQFF. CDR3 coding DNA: TGTGCCAGCAGCCAAAAGACAGGGGTCAATGAGCAGTTCTTC.

The CDR3 here is CASSPSPGLAGIGNIQYF. CDR3 sequence (DNA): TGTGCCAGCAGTCCTAGCCCGGGACTAGCGGGTATTGGGAACATTCAGTACTTC. The rearrangement links TRBV6-2 or TRBV6-3 to TRBJ2-4, with 12 positions matching TRBD2. This CDR3 has 18 residues. Looked up from germline, CDR1 is MNHEY and CDR2 is SVGEGT. With 5 bases clipped from V and 7 bases from J, the junction kept 15 bases outside the gene matches.

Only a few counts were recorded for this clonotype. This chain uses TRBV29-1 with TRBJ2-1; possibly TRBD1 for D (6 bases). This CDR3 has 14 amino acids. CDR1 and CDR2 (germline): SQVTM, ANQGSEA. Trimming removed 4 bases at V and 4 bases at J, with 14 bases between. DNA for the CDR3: TGCAGCGTTGGGCCTACAGGGAGATACAATGAGCAGTTCTTC. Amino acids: CSVGPTGRYNEQFF.

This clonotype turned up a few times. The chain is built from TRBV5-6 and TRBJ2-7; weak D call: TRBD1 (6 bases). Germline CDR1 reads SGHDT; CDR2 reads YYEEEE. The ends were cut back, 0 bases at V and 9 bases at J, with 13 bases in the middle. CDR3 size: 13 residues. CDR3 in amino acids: CASSLDQGKGQYF. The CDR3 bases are TGTGCCAGCAGCTTGGATCAGGGGAAGGGGCAGTACTTC.

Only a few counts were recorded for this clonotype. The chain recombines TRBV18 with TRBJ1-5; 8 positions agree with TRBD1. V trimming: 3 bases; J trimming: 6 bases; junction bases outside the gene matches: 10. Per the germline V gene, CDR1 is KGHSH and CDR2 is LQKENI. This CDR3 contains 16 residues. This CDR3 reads CASSPDRGRGSQPQHF. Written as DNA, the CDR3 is TGTGCCAGCTCACCCGACAGGGGAAGGGGTAGTCAGCCCCAGCATTTT.

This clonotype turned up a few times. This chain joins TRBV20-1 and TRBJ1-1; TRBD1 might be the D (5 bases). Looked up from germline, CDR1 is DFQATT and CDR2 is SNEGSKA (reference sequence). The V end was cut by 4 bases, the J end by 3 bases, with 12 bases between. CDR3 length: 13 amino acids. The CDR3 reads CSANRDLYTEAFF. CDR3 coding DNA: TGCAGTGCTAACCGGGACCTCTACACTGAAGCTTTCTTT.

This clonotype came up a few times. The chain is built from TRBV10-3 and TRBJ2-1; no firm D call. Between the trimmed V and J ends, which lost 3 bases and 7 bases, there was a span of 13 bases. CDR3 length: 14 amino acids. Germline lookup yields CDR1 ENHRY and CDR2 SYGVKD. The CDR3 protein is CAISDQDPRNEQFF. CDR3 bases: TGTGCCATCAGTGACCAGGACCCCCGGAATGAGCAGTTCTTC.

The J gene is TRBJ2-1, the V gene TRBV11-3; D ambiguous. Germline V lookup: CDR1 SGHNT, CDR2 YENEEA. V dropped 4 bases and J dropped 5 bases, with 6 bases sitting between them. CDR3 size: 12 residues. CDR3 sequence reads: CASSSGHNEQFF. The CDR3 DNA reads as TGTGCCAGCAGCTCGGGTCACAATGAGCAGTTCTTC.

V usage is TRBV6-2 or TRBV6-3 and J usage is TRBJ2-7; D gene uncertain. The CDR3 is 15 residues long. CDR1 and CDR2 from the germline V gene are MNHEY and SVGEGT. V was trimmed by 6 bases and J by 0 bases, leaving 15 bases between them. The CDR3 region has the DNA TGTGCCAGCAGACTTGGACCGAAGGACTCCTACGAGCAGTACTTC. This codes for CASRLGPKDSYEQYF.

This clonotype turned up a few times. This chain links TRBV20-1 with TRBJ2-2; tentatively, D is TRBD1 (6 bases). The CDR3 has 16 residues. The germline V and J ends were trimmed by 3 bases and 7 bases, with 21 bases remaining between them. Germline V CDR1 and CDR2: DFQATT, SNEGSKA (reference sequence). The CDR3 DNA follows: TGCAGTGCTAGGGGTTCAGGGGCCGGGCAGAACGGGGAGCTGTTTTTT. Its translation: CSARGSGAGQNGELFF.

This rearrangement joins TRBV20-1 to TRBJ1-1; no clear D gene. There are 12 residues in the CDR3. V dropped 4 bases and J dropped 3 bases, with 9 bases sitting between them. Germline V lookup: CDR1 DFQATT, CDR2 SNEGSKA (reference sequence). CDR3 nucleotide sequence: TGCAGTGCTATAATTAGTGACACTGAAGCTTTCTTT. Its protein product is CSAIISDTEAFF.

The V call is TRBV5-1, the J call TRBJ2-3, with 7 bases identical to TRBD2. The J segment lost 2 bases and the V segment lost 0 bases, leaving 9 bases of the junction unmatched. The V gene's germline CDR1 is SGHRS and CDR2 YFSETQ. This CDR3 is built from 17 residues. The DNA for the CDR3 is TGCGCCAGCAGCTTGGCCGTGCTAGCGGACTACACAGATACGCAGTATTTT. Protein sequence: CASSLAVLADYTDTQYF.

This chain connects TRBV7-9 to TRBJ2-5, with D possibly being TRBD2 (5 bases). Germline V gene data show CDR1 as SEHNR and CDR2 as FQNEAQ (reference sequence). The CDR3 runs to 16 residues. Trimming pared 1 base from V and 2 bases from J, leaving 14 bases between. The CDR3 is CASSLVGGSGQETQYF. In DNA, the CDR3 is TGTGCCAGCAGCTTAGTCGGAGGTTCCGGGCAAGAGACCCAGTACTTC.

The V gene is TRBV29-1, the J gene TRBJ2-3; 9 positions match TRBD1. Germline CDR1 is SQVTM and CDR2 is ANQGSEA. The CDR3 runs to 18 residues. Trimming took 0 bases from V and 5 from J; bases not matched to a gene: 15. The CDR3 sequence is CSVEEVTGGGMRRDTQYF. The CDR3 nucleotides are TGCAGCGTTGAAGAGGTTACAGGGGGCGGTATGAGGAGAGATACGCAGTATTTT.

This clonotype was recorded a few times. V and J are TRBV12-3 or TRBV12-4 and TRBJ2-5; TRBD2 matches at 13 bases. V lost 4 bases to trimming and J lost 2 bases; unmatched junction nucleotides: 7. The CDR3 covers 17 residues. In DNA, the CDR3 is TGTGCCAGCAGTTCCCTGACTAGCGGGGGGTTACAAGAGACCCAGTACTTC. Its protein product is CASSSLTSGGLQETQYF.